Reported below is one T cell receptor (beta chain). What this receptor recognizes is not known. The sample holds no much larger clone one base away, and base qualities are not on file. This record comes from a study of OX40 agonist ivuxolimab in advanced cancers. The study in broad terms: Ivuxolimab was an agonistic, fully human IgG2 monoclonal antibody directed against OX40 (CD134), a costimulatory receptor. Intravenous ivuxolimab was administered to patients every 2 weeks at six dose levels: 0.01, 0.1, 0.3, 1.5, 3 and 10 mg/kg. Among the approximately 50 dose-escalation patients, 19 had hepatocellular carcinoma, some 15 melanoma, 9 renal cell carcinoma and 9 head and neck cancer. In the dose-escalation cohort, roughly 80% of patients were male, and the mean age was around 60 years, with a range of roughly 20 to 80. Patients were allowed to have had prior anti-PD-1, anti-PD-L1 or anti-CTLA-4 therapy, and 30% to 50% of the dose-escalation patients had previously received checkpoint inhibitors. Partial responses were achieved by three dose-escalation patients, of whom one had hepatocellular carcinoma and two had cutaneous melanoma. The purpose of peripheral TCRbeta sequencing was to test whether ivuxolimab changed TCR sequence diversity and led to clonal T-cell expansion. The paper reports the monotherapy dose-escalation portion (N of about 54 patients) of the phase I ivuxolimab trial. What the research found in general, with its limitations: Low levels of normalized T-cell clonal expansion were also seen in some patients who did not respond. At doses from 0.1 to 3.0 mg/kg, clonal expansion was seen in both CD4+ and CD8+ blood T cells between baseline and week 6. The antigen specificity of the clonally expanded peripheral T cells was not determined. On average, CD8+ T cells showed more expanded clones than CD4+ T cells after ivuxolimab. In the 0.1-3.0 mg/kg groups, partial responders were among the patients with the lowest normalized peripheral clonal expansion, particularly in CD8+ T cells.

Trimming at the junction amounts to 3 bases on V and 3 bases on J, and the germline ends lie 9 bases apart. Based on the germline V gene (reference sequence), the CDR1 and CDR2 sequences are LNHNV and YYDKDF. From its cysteine to its phenylalanine, the CDR3 spans 13 amino acids. Only CDR3 DNA remains: 39 bases, in frame from the first base. Genomic DNA was extracted from sorted cells for sequencing of the TCRbeta CDR3 region. The immunoSEQ Assay was used to sequence the TCRbeta CDR3 regions. TCRdb provides this immuneACCESS table in a form limited to in-frame rearrangements. Some clones are lacking; in checked studies, under half of them reflect an unresolved V gene, and why the rest are absent is not known. This sample gives under 100,000 clones in total; 80% to 90% of them show up just once. Clones ranked in the top ten supply less than 6% of the sample. The trial excluded patients who had a history of autoimmune disease or who were on systemic immunosuppression. In every dose cohort, peripheral blood was drawn for TCR sequencing at baseline, cycle 4 day 1, and cycle 7 day 1. Samples were obtained from an open-label, multicenter, first-in-human phase I dose-escalation trial of ivuxolimab. Adults with locally advanced or metastatic melanoma, renal cell, hepatocellular, or head and neck squamous cell carcinoma were enrolled in the trial. Before TCR sequencing, CD4+ and CD8+ T cells were separately sorted from peripheral blood.

This specimen was CD4+ or CD8+ T cells sorted from blood, taken in a trial of the OX40 agonist ivuxolimab. The rearrangement combines TRBV15 with TRBJ2-7; TRBD2 is a weak D gene call, 6 bases matching. The receptor was derived from an adult with an advanced solid tumor such as melanoma, head and neck, liver or kidney cancer. The DNA sequence is given as TGTGCCACCAGCAGCGGGGGAGTCTACGAGCAGTACTTC. Its translation is CATSSGGVYEQYF. Extended through the reference TRBV15 and TRBJ2-7 proteins, this CDR3 yields the full variable domain: DAMVIQNPRYQVTQFGKPVTLSCSQTLNHNVMYWYQQKSSQAPKLLFHYYDKDFNNEADTPDNFQSRRPNTSFCFLDIRSPGLGDTAMYLCATSSGGVYEQYFGPGTRLTVT.